The 22 T cell receptor beta chains presented below share a single source sample, sequenced in a study of blood T cell repertoires in COVID-19. Sequenced by immunoSEQ multiplex PCR; TCRdb stores in-frame clones only, minus some. The sample carries 300,000 to 400,000 clones, about 88% recorded once. Sequenced material: PBMCs or T cells enriched from blood (not recorded which). The receptors were sampled from a woman in her thirties who had recovered from COVID-19.

This chain connects TRBV7-2 to TRBJ1-6, with a weak D call TRBD1 (5 bases). Germline V gene data show CDR1 as SGHTA and CDR2 as FQGNSA. The V end was cut by 11 bases, the J end by 5 bases, with 16 bases between. The CDR3 has 14 residues. The CDR3, as DNA: TGTGCCCCGCTTTGGGGGGAGAATAATTCACCCCTCCACTTT. It specifies CAPLWGENNSPLHF.

V usage is TRBV27 and J usage is TRBJ1-2, with unresolved D. V shed 6 bases and J shed 5 bases, with 16 bases lying between them. Per germline, CDR1 MNHEY and CDR2 SMNVEV (reference sequence). The CDR3 is 14 residues long. The CDR3 here is CASSKVFTGYGYTF. CDR3 nucleotide sequence: TGTGCCAGCAGCAAAGTCTTTACCGGGTATGGCTACACCTTC.

The gene calls are TRBV6-2 or TRBV6-3 and TRBJ1-6; maybe TRBD1 (5 bases). V was pared by 0 bases and J by 10 bases, with 16 bases between. The CDR3 is 16 residues long. CDR1 is MNHEY, CDR2 SVGEGT, per germline. The CDR3 sequence is CASSYSRGGVNSPLHF. The CDR3 region has the DNA TGTGCCAGCAGTTACTCGAGGGGAGGGGTGAACTCACCCCTCCACTTT.

This clone appeared a few times. The J gene is TRBJ1-1, the V gene TRBV5-3; TRBD1 aligns across 7 bases. TRBV5-3 is annotated as an ORF whose role is uncertain. Trimming cost V 5 bases and J 4 bases; bases outside gene matches: 8. The CDR3 is made up of 14 amino acids. CDR3 nucleotide sequence: TGTGCCAGAAGTTCTAGACAGGGCGCCACTGAAGCTTTCTTT. This encodes CARSSRQGATEAFF.

A word on this clone: Other DNA variants within this sample encode the same CDR3. The chain carries TRBV4-1 and TRBJ2-5; perhaps TRBD2 as D (6 bases). V shed 1 base and J shed 3 bases, with 6 bases lying between them. This CDR3 contains 13 residues. Germline CDR1 MGHRA, CDR2 YSYEKL. Here the CDR3 DNA reads TGCGCCAGCAGCCAAGGGGGGGAAGAGACCCAGTACTTC. This translates into CASSQGGEETQYF.

The chain uses TRBV18 and TRBJ1-5, with 7 positions matching TRBD1. Per germline, CDR1 KGHSH and CDR2 LQKENI. This CDR3 has 16 residues. V lost 3 bases, J lost 8 bases, and 13 bases stayed unmatched. The CDR3 protein is CASSPQGQTGLEPQHF. The CDR3 bases are TGTGCCAGCTCACCCCAGGGGCAGACAGGGTTAGAGCCCCAGCATTTT.

This chain joins TRBV6-2 or TRBV6-3 and TRBJ2-7; 9 nucleotides align to TRBD1. Trimming removed 6 bases from V and 3 bases from J; junction bases left unmatched: 3. Per the germline V gene, CDR1 is MNHEY and CDR2 is SVGEGT. The CDR3 has 13 amino acids. CDR3 protein: CASSWDRDYEQYF. For the CDR3, the DNA is TGTGCCAGCAGCTGGGACAGGGACTACGAGCAGTACTTC.

The rearrangement joins TRBV6-5 to TRBJ1-3, with TRBD1 matching over 8 bases. With V trimmed by 6 bases and J by 5 bases, 6 bases remained unmatched. This CDR3 spans 14 amino acids. The V gene's germline CDR1 is MNHEY and CDR2 SVGAGI. The CDR3 reads CASRAGQGRNTIYF. The DNA for the CDR3 is TGTGCCAGCAGAGCCGGACAGGGAAGAAACACCATATATTTT.

This clone was recorded once. The chain couples TRBV23-1 to TRBJ1-3; D ambiguous. TRBV23-1 is filed as an ORF, its function uncertain. The CDR3 is 23 amino acids. The V gene lost 3 bases and the J gene lost 0 bases, with 33 bases spanning the gap. This CDR3 reads CASSQRVKTHRPPPSFSGNTIYF. In nucleotides, the CDR3 is TGCGCCAGCAGTCAGAGGGTAAAGACGCATCGTCCCCCCCCCTCATTCTCTGGAAACACCATATATTTT.

The rearrangement joins TRBV13 to TRBJ1-6; 11 bases map to TRBD1. Germline lookup yields CDR1 PRHDT and CDR2 FYEKMQ (reference sequence). CDR3 length equals 15 residues. V lost 5 bases and J lost 7; bases outside the gene matches: 4. The CDR3 DNA sequence: TGTGCCAGCAGCACATGGGACAGGGGGAATTCACCCCTCCACTTT. This codes for CASSTWDRGNSPLHF. Complete variable domain (other parts from reference TRBV13 and TRBJ1-6): AAGVIQSPRHLIKEKRETATLKCYPIPRHDTVYWYQQGPGQDPQFLISFYEKMQSDKGSIPDRFSAQQFSDYHSELNMSSLELGDSALYFCASSTWDRGNSPLHFGNGTRLTVT.

About this clone: The same CDR3 can be traced to other DNA sequences in this sample. This chain connects TRBV3-1 (or the pseudogene TRBV3-2) to TRBJ1-4; no firm D call. This CDR3 comprises 12 residues. Germline CDR1 reads LGHDT; CDR2 reads YNNKEL (reference sequence). Trimming cost V 1 base and J 8 bases, with 5 bases left between them. This CDR3 is CASSQVREKLFF. The DNA of the CDR3 is TGTGCCAGCAGCCAAGTCAGGGAAAAACTGTTTTTT.

This clone was counted only a few times. V usage is TRBV2 and J usage is TRBJ1-2; TRBD1 matches 9 bases. This CDR3 comprises 15 residues. CDR1 is SNHLY, CDR2 FYNNEI, per germline. The V and J ends lost 6 bases and 1 base, in that order; junction bases with no gene match: 6. This CDR3 is CASRGQGGDNYGYTF. The CDR3 DNA sequence: TGTGCCAGCAGGGGACAGGGTGGAGATAACTATGGCTACACCTTC.

CDR3 residues: CASSLKPLPPVEQYF. The CDR3 DNA reads TGTGCCAGCAGCTTGAAGCCACTCCCCCCGGTCGAGCAGTACTTC. The J gene is TRBJ2-7, the V gene TRBV7-2, with D uncertain. Trimming removed 3 bases from V and 6 bases from J, with 18 bases in between. This CDR3 contains 15 residues. The V gene's germline CDR1 is SGHTA and CDR2 FQGNSA. The full variable domain, rest sourced from reference TRBV7-2 and TRBJ2-7, is GAGVSQSPSNKVTEKGKDVELRCDPISGHTALYWYRQSLGQGLEFLIYFQGNSAPDKSGLPSDRFSAERTGGSVSTLTIQRTQQEDSAVYLCASSLKPLPPVEQYFGPGTRLTVT.

The J gene is TRBJ2-1, the V gene TRBV4-3; 13 bases match TRBD2. CDR3 length: 15 amino acids. The germline CDR1 and CDR2 sequences are LGHNA and YSLEER. Trimming removed 3 bases from V and 8 bases from J; junction bases left unmatched: 4. Here the CDR3 reads CASSHTSGGAYEQFF. DNA for the CDR3: TGCGCCAGCAGCCACACTAGCGGGGGGGCCTATGAGCAGTTCTTC.

In this sample, this clone turned up a few times. The chain employs TRBV5-5 and TRBJ2-7, with D possibly TRBD2 on 7 matching bases. Germline V CDR1 and CDR2: SGHKS, YYEKEE (reference sequence). V dropped 0 bases and J dropped 4 bases, with 17 bases sitting between them. The CDR3 contains 16 residues. This CDR3 reads CASSLAAPGGRYEQYF. The CDR3 nucleotides read TGTGCCAGCAGCTTGGCCGCGCCGGGGGGCAGGTACGAGCAGTACTTC.

The CDR3 sequence is CAWSRVAVQETQYF. The CDR3 region has the DNA TGTGCCTGGAGTAGGGTAGCGGTACAAGAGACCCAGTACTTC. The chain recombines TRBV30 with TRBJ2-5; possible D gene TRBD2, 6 bases. V dropped 2 bases and J dropped 2 bases, with 12 bases sitting between them. Germline CDR1 is GTSNPN and CDR2 is SVGIG (reference sequence). There are 14 residues in the CDR3.

The J gene is TRBJ2-7, the V gene TRBV28; possibly TRBD1 for D (5 bases). This CDR3 has 19 residues. V shed 4 bases and J shed 6 bases, with 31 bases lying between them. Germline CDR1 is MDHEN and CDR2 is SYDVKM. The CDR3 nucleotides are TGTGCCAGCAGTTCCCCCTGGCAAGGGGTAGCCCTAGTAATGTGCGAGCAGTACTTC. Its translation: CASSSPWQGVALVMCEQYF. The full variable domain, its missing parts supplied by reference TRBV28 and TRBJ2-7, is DVKVTQSSRYLVKRTGEKVFLECVQDMDHENMFWYRQDPGLGLRLIYFSYDVKMKEKGDIPEGYSVSREKKERFSLILESASTNQTSMYLCASSSPWQGVALVMCEQYFGPGTRLTVT.

The CDR3 region has the DNA TGTGCCAGCAGCCAGGCCTGGGGGGGGAACACAGATACGCAGTATTTT. It translates to CASSQAWGGNTDTQYF. The chain is built from TRBV3-1 (or the pseudogene TRBV3-2) and TRBJ2-3; 7 bases are shared with TRBD2. The CDR3 extends over 16 amino acids. In germline, CDR1 is LGHDT, CDR2 YNNKEL (reference sequence). Unmatched junction bases numbered 8, after V lost 3 bases and J lost 2 bases.

The V and J genes are TRBV5-6 and TRBJ2-1; a possible D gene is TRBD1 (6 bases). The V gene's germline CDR1 is SGHDT and CDR2 YYEEEE. This CDR3 region has 17 residues. V was cut by 1 base and J by 3 bases, with 17 bases left in between. The DNA of the CDR3 is TGTGCCAGCAGCTTGATAGGCCGGACAGCGAACTACAATGAGCAGTTCTTC. The encoded protein is CASSLIGRTANYNEQFF.

V gene TRBV28 combines with J gene TRBJ1-1; D uncertain. V gave up 3 bases and J gave up 4 bases, with 9 bases separating them. The CDR3 is 13 amino acids. Looked up from germline, CDR1 is MDHEN and CDR2 is SYDVKM. The CDR3 is CASSLDSFTEAFF. Here the CDR3 DNA reads TGTGCCAGCAGTTTGGACTCCTTCACTGAAGCTTTCTTT.

The rearrangement links TRBV10-3 to TRBJ1-2, with D unclear. This CDR3 region has 14 residues. Trimming removed 2 bases from V and 8 bases from J, with 15 bases in between. Germline CDR1 and CDR2: ENHRY and SYGVKD. The CDR3 DNA reads as TGTGCCATCAGTGAGAACCCTGCCCGGGGAGGCTACACCTTC. This translates into CAISENPARGGYTF.

V usage is TRBV5-1 and J usage is TRBJ2-1, with TRBD1 matching over 10 bases. Germline V lookup: CDR1 SGHRS, CDR2 YFSETQ. There are 18 residues in the CDR3. V lost 2 bases, J lost 2 bases, and 10 bases stayed unmatched. CDR3 region: CASSFGLGTGETYNEQFF. The CDR3 DNA sequence: TGCGCCAGCAGCTTCGGACTGGGGACAGGGGAAACCTACAATGAGCAGTTCTTC. Variable domain in full (rest from reference TRBV5-1 and TRBJ2-1): KAGVTQTPRYLIKTRGQQVTLSCSPISGHRSVSWYQQTPGQGLQFLFEYFSETQRNKGNFPGRFSGRQFSNSRSEMNVSTLELGDSALYLCASSFGLGTGETYNEQFFGPGTRLTVL.